This T cell receptor beta chain came from a study of cytomegalovirus exposure and HLA in healthy donors. Study-wide findings and caveats: Researchers catalogued some 160 TCR beta chains as cytomegalovirus-associated. Reportedly, cytomegalovirus status was diagnosed with high sensitivity and specificity. Subsequent analysis revealed that first-cohort TCR clusters tended to co-occur in the 120 validation repertoires.

Method: immunoSEQ multiplex PCR; TCRdb's copy keeps in-frame clones and lacks some. The table lists some 170,000 clones, 80% to 90% of them singletons. Concerning this clone: The antigen remains undetermined.

Trimming took 11 bases from V and 6 from J, leaving 28 bases between them. Per germline, CDR1 MNHGY and CDR2 SVAAGI. The CDR3 has 16 residues. These donors were members of the approximately 120-subject validation cohort, a group separate from the roughly 670-subject first cohort. This rearrangement joins TRBV6-9 to TRBJ1-2; tentatively, D is TRBD1 (6 bases). This TCR was recovered from a woman between 25 and 40 years old in good health and CMV-seronegative. Sequences were obtained from PBMCs. CDR3 coding DNA: TGTGCCGGTCGGAAGGGGGGGAGGATTGAGGAGGATGGCTACACCTTC. This translates into CAGRKGGRIEEDGYTF.